This TCR beta chain originates from a study of CD8+ T cells in alopecia areata. Turning to this clone: Its antigen is still unknown.

Whole-study results and caveats: Scalp clonality and expanded CD8+ clones among the top 100 were significantly decreased by tofacitinib. Between patients, shared TCR sequences were less clear than in mice. This was possibly due in part to HLA diversity in the patient population.

Regarding treatment: oral pan-JAK inhibitor, 5-10 mg twice daily. As the sequencing template, cDNA was produced by extracting RNA and reverse transcribing it. Repertoires were generated with immunoSEQ multiplex PCR, while TCRdb's copy carries only in-frame clones and drops some. This sample has 150,000 or so clones, with about 88% found just once. The CDR3 has 13 residues. Germline V gene sequence: CDR1 SSHAT, CDR2 FNYEAQ (reference sequence). V was clipped by 5 bases and J by 7 bases; unmatched bases: 7. This receptor was taken from a human donor with alopecia areata. The chain joins TRBV7-7 to TRBJ2-7, with TRBD1 matching 8 bases. Sequences were derived from CD8+ T cells sorted from blood, sampled at week 4, from a patient treated with tofacitinib. CDR3 region: CASSAGQGAEQYF. In nucleotides, the CDR3 is TGTGCCAGCAGCGCAGGACAGGGAGCAGAGCAGTACTTC.